Detailed here is one TCR beta chain. Its target is unknown. This specimen belongs to a study of OX40 agonist ivuxolimab in advanced cancers. Broader study findings: On average, a greater number of expanded clones characterised CD8+ T cells relative to CD4+.

V was clipped by 3 bases and J by 6 bases, with 11 bases between them. This CDR3 has 14 amino acids. The germline V gene has CDR1 LNHDA and CDR2 SQIVND (reference sequence). TCRdb's table, derived via immunoSEQ multiplex PCR, lists solely in-frame clones and lacks some. This table holds around 97,000 clones, roughly four fifths found once. The V gene is TRBV19, the J gene TRBJ2-2, with D perhaps TRBD2 (6 bases). The TCR comes from an adult with an advanced solid tumor such as melanoma, head and neck, liver or kidney cancer. The starting material was CD4+ or CD8+ T cells sorted from blood, obtained in a trial of the OX40 agonist ivuxolimab. CDR3 sequence (DNA): TGTGCCAGTAGTATCGGGGGTGTTTCCGGGGAGCTGTTTTTT. Amino acid sequence: CASSIGGVSGELFF.